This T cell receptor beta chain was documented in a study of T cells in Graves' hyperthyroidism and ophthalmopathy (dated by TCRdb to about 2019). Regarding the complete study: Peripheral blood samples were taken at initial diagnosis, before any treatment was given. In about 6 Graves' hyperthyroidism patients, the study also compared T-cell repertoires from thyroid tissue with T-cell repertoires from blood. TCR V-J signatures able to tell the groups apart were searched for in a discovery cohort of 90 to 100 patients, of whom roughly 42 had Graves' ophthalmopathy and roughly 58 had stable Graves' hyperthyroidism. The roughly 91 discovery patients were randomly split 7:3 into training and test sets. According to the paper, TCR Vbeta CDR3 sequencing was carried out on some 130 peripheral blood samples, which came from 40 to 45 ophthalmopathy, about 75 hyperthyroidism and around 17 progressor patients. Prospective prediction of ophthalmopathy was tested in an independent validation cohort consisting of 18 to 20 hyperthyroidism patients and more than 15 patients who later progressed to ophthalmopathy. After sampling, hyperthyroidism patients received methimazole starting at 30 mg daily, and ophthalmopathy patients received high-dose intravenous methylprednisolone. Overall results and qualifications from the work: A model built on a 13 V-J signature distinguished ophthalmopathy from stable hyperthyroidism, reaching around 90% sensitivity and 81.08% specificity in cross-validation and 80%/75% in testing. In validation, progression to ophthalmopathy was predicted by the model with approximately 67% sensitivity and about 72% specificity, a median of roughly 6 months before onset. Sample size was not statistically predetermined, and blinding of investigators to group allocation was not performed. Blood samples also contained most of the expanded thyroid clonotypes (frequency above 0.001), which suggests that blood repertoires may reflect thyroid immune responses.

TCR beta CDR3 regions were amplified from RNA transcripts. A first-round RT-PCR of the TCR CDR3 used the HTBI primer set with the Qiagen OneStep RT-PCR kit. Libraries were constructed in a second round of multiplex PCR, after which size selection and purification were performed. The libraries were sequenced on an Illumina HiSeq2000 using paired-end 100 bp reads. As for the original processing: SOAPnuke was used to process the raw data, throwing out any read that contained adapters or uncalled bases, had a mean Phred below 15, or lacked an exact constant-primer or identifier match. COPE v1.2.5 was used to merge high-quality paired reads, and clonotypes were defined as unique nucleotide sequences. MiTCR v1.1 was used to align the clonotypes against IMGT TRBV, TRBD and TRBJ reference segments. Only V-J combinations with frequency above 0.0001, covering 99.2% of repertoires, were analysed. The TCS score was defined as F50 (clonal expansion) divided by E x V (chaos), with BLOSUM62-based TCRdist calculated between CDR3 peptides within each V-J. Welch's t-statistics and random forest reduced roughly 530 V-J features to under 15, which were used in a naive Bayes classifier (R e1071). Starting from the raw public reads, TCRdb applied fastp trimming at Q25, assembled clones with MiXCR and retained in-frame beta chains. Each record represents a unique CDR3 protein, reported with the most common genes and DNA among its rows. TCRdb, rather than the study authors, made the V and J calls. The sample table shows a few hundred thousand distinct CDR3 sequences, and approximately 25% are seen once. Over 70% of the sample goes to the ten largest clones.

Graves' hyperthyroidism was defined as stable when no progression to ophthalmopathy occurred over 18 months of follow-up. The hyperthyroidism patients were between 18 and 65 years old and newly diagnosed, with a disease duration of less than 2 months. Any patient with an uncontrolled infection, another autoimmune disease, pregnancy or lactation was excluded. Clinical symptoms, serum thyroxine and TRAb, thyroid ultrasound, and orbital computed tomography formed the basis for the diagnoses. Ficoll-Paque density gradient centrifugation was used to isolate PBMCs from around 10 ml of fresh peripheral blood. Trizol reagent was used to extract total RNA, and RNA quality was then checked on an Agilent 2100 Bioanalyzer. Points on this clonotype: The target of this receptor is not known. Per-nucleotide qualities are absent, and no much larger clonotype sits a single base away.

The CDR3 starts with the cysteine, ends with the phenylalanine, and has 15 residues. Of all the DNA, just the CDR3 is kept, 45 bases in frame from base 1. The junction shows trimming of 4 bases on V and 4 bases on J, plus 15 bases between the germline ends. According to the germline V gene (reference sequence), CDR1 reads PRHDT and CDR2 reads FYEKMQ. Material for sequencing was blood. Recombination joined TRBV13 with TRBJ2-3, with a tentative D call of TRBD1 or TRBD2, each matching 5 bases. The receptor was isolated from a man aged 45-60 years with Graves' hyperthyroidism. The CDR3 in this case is CASSSPGTLADTQYF. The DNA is TGTGCCAGCAGCTCGCCCGGGACCCTTGCAGATACGCAGTATTTT.